This T cell receptor (beta chain) was captured in a study of blood T cell repertoires in COVID-19. Study as a whole: T cells, B-cell-depleted T cells, or PBMCs supplied cDNA or gDNA.

Regarding this clone: Other nucleotide sequences from this sample produce the same CDR3.

The V and J ends lost 3 bases and 0 bases respectively, with 6 bases between them. CDR3 length: 13 residues. Germline V gene sequence: CDR1 LNHDA, CDR2 SQIVND (reference sequence). Sequencing was performed with immunoSEQ multiplex PCR; in TCRdb, only in-frame clones are kept and a portion is missing. The sample holds approximately 240,000 clones, around 84% seen once. This receptor was taken from a woman in her sixties who had recovered from COVID-19. Source material: peripheral blood. V usage is TRBV19 and J usage is TRBJ2-7, with D unresolved. CDR3 sequence: CASSIGGSYEQYF. CDR3 DNA sequence: TGTGCCAGTAGTATCGGCGGCTCCTACGAGCAGTACTTC.